These T cell receptor beta chains were read from a single sample in a study of shared clonotypes between healthy human individuals. Repertoires were generated with immunoSEQ multiplex PCR, while TCRdb's copy carries only in-frame clones and drops some. Counted here are under 130,000 clones, around 64% occurring once; the ten biggest clones make up almost 25%. The sequencing sample was made of memory CD8+ T cells sorted from blood. These receptors were taken from a woman aged 30 to 39 in good health. CDR3s include the opening cysteine and the closing phenylalanine or tryptophan.

j_call v_call cdr3_aa
TRBJ1-4 TRBV11-2 CASSLGGNEKLFF
TRBJ2-6 TRBV15 CATSRVTGSGANVLTF
TRBJ2-2 TRBV18 CASSPGEDANTGELFF
TRBJ2-7 TRBV4-2 CASSPNTRDRGVEQYF
TRBJ2-4 TRBV4-2 CASSQDIAGGPGNIQYF
TRBJ2-7 TRBV4-2 CASSQDHGTSDEQYF
TRBJ2-3 TRBV12-1 CASSSVGTGPLDTQYF
TRBJ2-1 TRBV7-6 CASSLAVPEQFF
TRBJ1-5 TRBV10-3 CAISESGGRLGQPQHF
TRBJ2-3 TRBV19 CASSIAGTDTDTQYF
TRBJ2-1 TRBV6-4 CASSDSIGRGKDEQFF
TRBJ2-3 TRBV11-2 CASSLGIGDLDTQYF
TRBJ2-2 TRBV2 CASIAGVNTGELFF
TRBJ1-5 TRBV4-1 CASSQERQGGQPQHF
TRBJ1-1 TRBV7-9 CASSPNKRDRGTEAFF
TRBJ2-7 TRBV15 CATSVRQAGEEEQYF
TRBJ2-7 TRBV2 CASSEGLAYEQYF
TRBJ2-1 TRBV9 CASSVGTMKEEQFF
TRBJ2-7 TRBV29-1 CSAWDGSYEQYF
- TRBV4-2 CASSQGETGGLGGPYEQYF
TRBJ2-1 TRBV30 CAWTGGRELQGEQFF
TRBJ2-3 TRBV7-7 CASSLGREDGDTQYF
TRBJ2-1 TRBV27 CASSTGLAGVTNEQFF
TRBJ2-5 TRBV23-1 CASTPLLTSVKETQYF
TRBJ2-3 TRBV6-4 CASRPSGDTDTQYF
TRBJ1-2 TRBV25-1 CASSEGRSYGYTF
TRBJ1-2 TRBV28 CASSFLPYGYTF
TRBJ2-3 TRBV14 CASSQAIGPTDTQYF
TRBJ2-7 TRBV18 CASSPTSGGRHEQYF
TRBJ1-2 TRBV6-1 CASNRGAYGYTF
TRBJ1-3 TRBV28 CASSIDGGTGNTIYF
TRBJ2-7 TRBV27 CASSQGLTQGEQYF
TRBJ1-1 TRBV6-6 CAARGRTEAFF
TRBJ2-1 TRBV30 CAWAGTSFNEQFF
TRBJ2-7 TRBV28 CASRHRDSLSYEQYF
TRBJ1-5 TRBV19 CASSPRGGTGRSNQPQHF
TRBJ1-1 TRBV28 CALGQMNTEAFF